This T cell receptor (beta chain) was observed in a study of cytomegalovirus exposure and HLA in healthy donors (dated by TCRdb to about 2017). As for the study more broadly: In an earlier analysis of some 610 of the donors, 276 Gb of sequence data and some 120 million unique TCR beta sequences from 150 million to 200 million T cells were reported. The study combined high-throughput TCR immunosequencing, statistical association of individual TCRs with disease status, and machine learning to predict cytomegalovirus infection status. Typing coverage differed by locus: A, B, C, DRB1 and DQB1 were typed in roughly 629-640 donors, DQA1 in about 500, DPA1 in around 600, and DPB1 in approximately 450. To study patterns of TCR occurrence, a later analysis re-analyzed previously published TCR beta repertoires from 600 to 750 donors and added high-resolution HLA genotyping. In a later genetic analysis, genome-wide SNP genotypes for about 65% of the roughly 670 donors were used, and that subset was treated as a discovery cohort. Rather than drawing on any new phenotypic data, the later analysis identified candidate immune exposures from TCR beta sequences and the way those sequences occurred across donors. The study aimed to test whether cataloging public T cell receptors could reveal signatures of past pathogen exposure. A separate validation cohort of 100 to 150 different subjects was used in addition to the roughly 670-subject first cohort. About five DR-DQ haplotypes were treated as single units for association and clustering because of strong linkage in the cohort. Donor age, sex, ethnicity and CMV serostatus were collected together with the repertoire data. On average, about 240,000 unique TCR beta nucleotide sequences were sequenced per donor among 398 genotyped donors of the cohort, with 15% to 20% of those sequences being non-productive. All discovery cohort repertoires had been generated using a single sequencing platform. Using immunosequencing, the study profiled T cell repertoires from 500 to 800 subjects and related those repertoires to cytomegalovirus serostatus. Of the roughly 430 genotyped donors, approximately 82% fell in the genetic ancestry cluster associated with self-reported Caucasian donors. Class I and class II HLA loci were covered by the typing at four-digit resolution. An early release that covered more than 550 HLA-typed donors contained about 300 gigabases of sequencing data and about 84 million unique TCR sequences. In an earlier analysis of more than 550 of the donors, high-throughput TCR beta sequencing was used to judge whether each TCR beta V gene segment behaved as functional or pseudogenic.

The cohort consisted of 600 to 700 healthy bone marrow donors. Cohort members were all nominally healthy when sampled, although unrecorded immune exposures were likely present. The donor tested CMV seropositive, placing the donor among the approximately 290 seropositive members of the cohort. Each donor provided a peripheral blood sample, and peripheral blood mononuclear cells were used for TCR beta sequencing. Genomic DNA was extracted from the blood cell samples with the Qiagen DNeasy Blood Extraction Kit. Library method: the immunoSEQ multiplex PCR assay. For the multiplex PCR, a mixture combining 60 forward primers for TCR Vbeta segments and 13 reverse primers for TCR Jbeta segments was used. The CDR3 region of rearranged TCR beta genes was amplified from genomic DNA by a multiplex PCR assay. The Illumina HiSeq System was used to sequence the amplified TCR beta libraries as 87-base-pair reads. The authors' pipeline ran thus. A later analysis tallied around 87 million unique TCR beta chains across the 700 or so repertoires, and roughly 11 million of those chains were shared by two or more donors. Raw reads were error-corrected and collapsed into unique sequences with a nearest-neighbor algorithm that merged closely related sequences to remove PCR and sequencing errors. CDR3 sequences were aligned to IMGT reference sequences to assign V, D and J gene segments. Each retained sequence needed at least a six-nucleotide match to both a V gene segment and a J gene segment. A rearrangement counted as productive if the CDR3 had no stop codons and remained in frame with V and J, and every other rearrangement counted as non-productive. CDR3 was defined by IMGT convention, running from the second conserved V-encoded cysteine to the conserved J-encoded phenylalanine. In an earlier analysis of around 640 of the donors, sequences lacking an unambiguous match to a single V gene segment were excluded. In an earlier analysis of a few hundred of the donors, V segments were called functional above 56.7% productive rearrangements and were called segregating when the between-donor standard deviation exceeded 5%. A statistical classification framework was built for diagnosing cytomegalovirus status from the catalog of TCR beta chain sequences. In a later analysis, TCR nucleotide sequences were compared against IMGT/GENE-DB human TR gene sequences so that V and J genes could be assigned. The TCRdist pipeline was used in a later analysis to assign CDR3 sequences and most-parsimonious VDJ recombination scenarios. In a later analysis, every TCR beta chain was defined by the combination of its CDR3 amino acid sequence and its V-gene family, and reads without a unique V-gene family were dropped. As a way to deal with suspected cross-contamination and a sequencing artifact, a later analysis dropped 592 nucleotide sequences that were highly shared and had low generation probability. In a later analysis, a clonal expansion index was calculated for each public chain from normalized within-repertoire ranks of inferred template counts. A later analysis computed generation probabilities with a VDJ recombination model fitted to out-of-frame rearrangements, and checked the results against IGoR. A later analysis scored TCR-TCR, TCR-HLA and TCR-CMV co-occurrence with hypergeometric tests, applying a repertoire-size bias correction to TCR pairs. A later analysis estimated false discovery rates by permuting HLA or CMV assignments 20 times. In a later analysis, co-occurring TCRs were grouped using DBSCAN, and TCRdist sequence similarity was added for clustering within HLA-allele-positive subsets. For co-occurrence clustering, repertoires with fewer than 30,000 or more than 120,000 public chains were excluded, along with several repertoires with anomalous nucleotide sharing. Here the immuneACCESS table is served through TCRdb, limited to in-frame sequences with V and J called. Missing clones are a known gap in these copies; in checked studies unresolved V genes cover under half, and the rest lacks a known reason. V and J calls and clone size are as listed in that table; D and trimming were resolved from the DNA. The sample records fewer than 110,000 clones, roughly 79% of which are singletons. Together, the top ten hold 3.5% to 4.5% of the sample.

On this clone itself: Its antigen is not yet known. No clone much larger than this one lies a single base away; base qualities are absent.

The CDR3 holds 14 amino acids from the cysteine to the phenylalanine. Left in the record is the CDR3 DNA by itself, 42 bases read in frame from the first base. V and J lose 6 bases and 2 bases, and a span of 13 bases separates them. The CDR1 and CDR2 encoded by the germline V gene are MNHNS and SASEGT. Broader findings and caveats from the paper: The authors suggested that the approach could potentially be generalized to other disease states and immunological phenotypes. Most CMV-associated TCR beta chains appeared to be HLA-restricted in a later analysis, and the HLA associations seemed to be driven largely by CMV exposure. Seventeen rarely observed V segments, including chromosome 9 orphons, were excluded from the earlier analysis of several hundred of the donors because counts were too low. A later genetic analysis associated a missense DCLRE1C variant with V-gene and J-gene trimming of TCR beta chains, and an independent cohort replicated the association. Most TCR sequences were seen in very few donors, while some public TCRs were found in many individuals. Some IMGT-functional V segments, including TRBV6-2 and TRBV6-3, could not be told apart with the 87-base-pair reads, so those segments were excluded. In a later analysis, several top co-occurrence clusters were reported to appear linked to parvovirus B19, influenza, CMV and Epstein-Barr virus. In an earlier analysis of some 640 of the donors, most TCR beta V segments were observed in productive rearrangements about 87% or about 30% of the time, broadly matching IMGT annotations. Cytomegalovirus status was reported to be diagnosed by the classifier with high specificity and sensitivity in both the original and validation cohorts. Three of the identified cytomegalovirus-associated TCR beta chains were confirmed in vitro to be specific for cytomegalovirus antigens. A later genetic analysis reported fewer N-insertions in productive TCRs among donors in an Asian-associated ancestry cluster than the roughly 670-donor mean. For the cohort, immune exposure information was limited to CMV serostatus. Linkage disequilibrium might explain the correlated functional status among segregating V segments, but an unknown experimental factor could not be excluded. A total of 150 to 200 TCR beta chains were listed by the study as associated with cytomegalovirus. In a later analysis, HLA-associated TCR beta chains showed more clonal expansion and lower generation probabilities than non-associated chains that were equally common. According to a later analysis, TCR association rates differed among HLA loci, with DRB1 alleles showing the most associated TCRs and HLA-C alleles showing the fewest. HLA typing was unavailable for some donors at each locus, so association tests used only the typed subset. A cluster of highly shared sequence variants was judged likely to represent a technical artifact of the sequencing pipeline. When HLA alleles, especially DR and DQ, strongly co-occurred, TCR associations were difficult to assign to individual alleles. Sequencing depth was assumed to be roughly uniform across donors in the presence/absence analyses, though that assumption may not hold. In this cohort, only TCR beta chains were sequenced, and detectable features were limited by the absence of alpha or paired-chain data. A further reported finding was that TCR beta sequences accurately predicted the HLA-A and HLA-B alleles for most subjects in the first cohort. Specific HLA alleles were associated with some 15,000 TCR beta sequences at a false discovery rate of 0.05 in a later analysis.

The clonotype was recovered from a man aged 45-60 years in good health and CMV-seropositive. Sequencing was performed on PBMCs. The receptor chain draws on TRBV6-1 and TRBJ1-1; no confident D gene assignment can be made. The nucleotide sequence reads as follows: TGTGCCAGCAGCTCCCCCACTATCAACACTGAAGCTTTCTTT. This codes for CASSSPTINTEAFF.